This paragraph reports one T cell receptor beta chain. The source of the sample is a study of Siglec-9 on CD8 T cells in melanoma. Produced via immunoSEQ multiplex PCR; TCRdb's table is partial and in-frame only. The sample holds 30,000 to 45,000 clones; roughly four fifths are singletons and the top ten take roughly 1.8%. The germline gives CDR1 LNHNV, CDR2 YYDKDF (reference sequence). The CDR3 is 15 residues long. Germline trimming cut 0 bases from V and 3 bases from J; bases unmatched to any gene: 5. This rearrangement joins TRBV15 to TRBJ2-7; 7 bases map to TRBD1. The sequence came from a human donor in good health. Sequenced sample: Siglec-9- CD8+ T cells sorted from blood. Here the CDR3 reads CATSREHRGNYEQYF. CDR3 DNA sequence: TGTGCCACCAGCAGAGAACACAGGGGAAACTACGAGCAGTACTTC.